This T cell receptor beta chain was identified during a study of blood T cell repertoires in COVID-19. About the study: T cells, B-cell-depleted T cells, or PBMCs provided the cDNA or gDNA that served as material.

Only in-frame clones appear in the TCRdb table, and some are missing; sequencing was by immunoSEQ multiplex PCR. Here the sample spans 200,000 to 250,000 clones, about 88% being singletons. Living in 24 US areas, the participants were between roughly 18 and 89 years of age. The origin of this receptor is a woman aged 30 to 39 who had recovered from COVID-19. Specimen: PBMCs or T cells enriched from blood (not recorded which).

CDR3 in amino acids: CASSPPLTRSEQYF. The CDR3 region has the DNA TGTGCCAGCTCACCCCCCCTAACCCGTAGCGAGCAGTACTTC. The J gene is TRBJ2-7, the V gene TRBV18; D gene uncertain. Trimming removed 3 bases from V and 6 bases from J, with 15 bases in between. Per germline, CDR1 KGHSH and CDR2 LQKENI. The CDR3 sequence is 14 residues long. Variable domain in full (rest from reference TRBV18 and TRBJ2-7): NAGVMQNPRHLVRRRGQEARLRCSPMKGHSHVYWYRQLPEEGLKFMVYLQKENIIDESGMPKERFSAEFPKEGPSILRIQQVVRGDSAAYFCASSPPLTRSEQYFGPGTRLTVT.